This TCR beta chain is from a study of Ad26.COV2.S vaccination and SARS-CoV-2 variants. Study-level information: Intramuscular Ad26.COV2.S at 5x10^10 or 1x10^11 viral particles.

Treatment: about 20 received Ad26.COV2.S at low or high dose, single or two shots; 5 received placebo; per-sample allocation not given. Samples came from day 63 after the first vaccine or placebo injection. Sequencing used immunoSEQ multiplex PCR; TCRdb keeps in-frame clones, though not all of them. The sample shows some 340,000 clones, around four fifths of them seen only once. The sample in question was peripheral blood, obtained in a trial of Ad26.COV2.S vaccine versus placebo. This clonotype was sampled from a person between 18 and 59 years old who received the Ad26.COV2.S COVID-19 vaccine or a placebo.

The CDR3, as DNA: TGCGCCAGCAGCTTCGCGGGGCTAGGCACAGATACGCAGTATTTT. Protein: CASSFAGLGTDTQYF. J is TRBJ2-3 and V is TRBV5-1, with D maybe TRBD2 (6 bases). Germline V lookup: CDR1 SGHRS, CDR2 YFSETQ. The V end lost 2 bases, the J end lost 1 base, and 11 bases lay between the germline ends. The CDR3 extends over 15 amino acids.